The clone carrying this TCR beta chain occurred once. As yet, its antigen is unknown. In the source study's methods: For the immunoSEQ data, sequences were junction-only without quality scores, so filtering differed. The protocol was immunoSEQ multiplex PCR, while the TCRdb copy is restricted to in-frame clones and leaves out a portion. V and J calls and clone size are given by that table; D and trimming were obtained from the DNA. The table includes about 820,000 clones, around 92% detected once. This record comes from a study of shared clonotypes between healthy human individuals. Points from the study as a whole: Naive subsets tended to show greater estimated richness than memory subsets.

Naive CD8 cells lacked CD45RO, underwent positive selection for CCR7 and left out terminally differentiated effector memory CD45RA+ cells. The V end lost 0 bases, the J end lost 2 bases, and 11 bases lay between the germline ends. Germline CDR1 reads LGHNA; CDR2 reads YSLEER. CDR3 length: 15 residues. The V and J genes are TRBV4-3 and TRBJ2-7, with a possible D match to TRBD2 (5 bases). Sequenced material: naive CD8+ T cells sorted from blood. The TCR sequence derives from a man aged 30 to 39 in good health. CDR3 residues: CASSQDRSGTYEQYF. The CDR3 coding sequence is TGCGCCAGCAGCCAAGATCGATCCGGGACCTACGAGCAGTACTTC.